Following are 12 T cell receptor beta chains from one sample sequenced in a study of blood T cell repertoires in COVID-19. TCRdb keeps only in-frame clones here, not all; method: immunoSEQ multiplex PCR. The sample has roughly 120,000 clones, 90% seen once. The specimen sequenced was peripheral blood. These receptors came from a human donor with active COVID-19. The donor label of this sample is uncertain.

The chain links TRBV29-1 to TRBJ1-6, with D perhaps matching TRBD1 (5 bases). V was clipped by 6 bases and J by 6 bases, with 15 bases between them. The CDR3 runs 14 residues. Germline CDR1 SQVTM, CDR2 ANQGSEA. The CDR3 protein is CSVISGGGNSPLHF. CDR3 coding DNA: TGCAGCGTGATCTCCGGGGGGGGTAATTCACCCCTCCACTTT.

This chain links TRBV5-1 with TRBJ2-2; possibly TRBD1 for D (6 bases). The germline V gene has CDR1 SGHRS and CDR2 YFSETQ. CDR3 length: 14 amino acids. V dropped 3 bases and J dropped 3 bases, with 9 bases sitting between them. The CDR3 sequence: CASSSNRDTGELFF. In nucleotides, the CDR3 is TGCGCCAGCAGCTCAAACAGGGACACCGGGGAGCTGTTTTTT.

Concerning this clone itself: The CDR3 does not close with the conserved phenylalanine or tryptophan, likely indicating a read error. Because the CDR3's place on the DNA is in doubt, the DNA is left out and the CDR3 is given as listed by TCRdb. V is TRBV3-1 (or the pseudogene TRBV3-2) and J is TRBJ1-4; the table's D call, TRBD1, has no DNA check behind it. The CDR3 totals 9 residues, both ends included. Germline CDR1 and CDR2: LGHDT and YNNKEL (reference sequence). CDR3 sequence: CASSSLPQG.

The rearrangement uses TRBV9 and TRBJ1-2, with a weak D call TRBD1 (5 bases). Between the trimmed V and J ends, which lost 3 bases and 4 bases, there was a span of 13 bases. Germline CDR1 and CDR2: SGDLS and YYNGEE. This CDR3 is 14 amino acids long. CDR3 sequence: CASSETDRAYGYTF. The CDR3 DNA sequence: TGTGCCAGCAGCGAGACAGATCGGGCCTATGGCTACACCTTC.

This sequence joins TRBV19 and TRBJ1-1; D might be TRBD1 (6 bases). Germline V gene sequence: CDR1 LNHDA, CDR2 SQIVND (reference sequence). The CDR3 is 15 amino acids. With 6 bases removed from V and 1 base from J, the gap between germline ends came to 15 bases. CDR3 region: CASRTGPRWNTEAFF. The CDR3 nucleotides read TGTGCCAGTAGGACAGGCCCCCGGTGGAACACTGAAGCTTTCTTT. The full variable domain, rest sourced from reference TRBV19 and TRBJ1-1, is DGGITQSPKYLFRKEGQNVTLSCEQNLNHDAMYWYRQDPGQGLRLIYYSQIVNDFQKGDIAEGYSVSREKKESFPLTVTSAQKNPTAFYLCASRTGPRWNTEAFFGQGTRLTVV.

J is TRBJ2-1 and V is TRBV4-3; 9 positions match TRBD1. The CDR3 consists of 15 residues. Per the germline V gene, CDR1 is LGHNA and CDR2 is YSLEER. Trimming at V came to 1 base and at J to 8 bases, leaving 6 bases not matched to a gene. Here the CDR3 reads CASSQVGTGRDEQFF. CDR3 nucleotides: TGCGCCAGCAGCCAAGTGGGGACAGGGCGCGATGAGCAGTTCTTC.

This chain uses TRBV4-3 with TRBJ1-6, with a tentative D call TRBD1 (5 bases). Germline V CDR1 and CDR2: LGHNA, YSLEER. This CDR3 comprises 19 residues. The ends were cut back, 0 bases at V and 8 bases at J, with 23 bases in the middle. CDR3 sequence (DNA): TGCGCCAGCAGCCAAGATTTGGGTTTTGTGGGGGGGTCGGATTCACCCCTCCACTTT. This codes for CASSQDLGFVGGSDSPLHF.

This clone was counted only a few times. CDR3 residues: CASSQGSAGSPLHF. CDR3 DNA sequence: TGTGCCAGCAGCCAAGGGTCCGCGGGTTCACCCCTCCACTTT. The chain uses TRBV3-1 (or the pseudogene TRBV3-2) and TRBJ1-6, with D uncertain. Germline loops: CDR1 LGHDT, CDR2 YNNKEL (reference sequence). V was clipped by 1 base and J by 9 bases, with 10 bases between them. The CDR3 is 14 amino acids.

The gene calls are TRBV10-3 and TRBJ2-7, with 10 bases fitting TRBD1. Losses at the gene ends were 6 bases for V and 6 bases for J; bases not matched to a gene: 5. Germline V gene lookup returns CDR1 ENHRY and CDR2 SYGVKD. The CDR3 length is 13 residues. CDR3 bases: TGTGCCATCAGGGCCGGGACAGGGGTCGAGCAGTACTTC. It codes for CAIRAGTGVEQYF.

This chain joins TRBV19 and TRBJ1-2, with 8 nucleotides matching TRBD1. J gave up 8 bases and V 6 bases, and 14 bases lay outside the gene matches. In germline, CDR1 is LNHDA, CDR2 SQIVND (reference sequence). This CDR3 comprises 15 residues. The CDR3 protein is CASRTEAGTGTGYTF. The CDR3 nucleotides are TGTGCCAGTAGGACCGAGGCCGGGACAGGAACGGGCTACACCTTC.

CDR3 nucleotide sequence: TGTGCCAGCAGAACGCGGACAGGGCGCCGGGGGCACTATGGCTACACCTTC. Encoded protein: CASRTRTGRRGHYGYTF. The chain has TRBV27 and TRBJ1-2; 8 bases match TRBD1. Germline V CDR1 and CDR2: MNHEY, SMNVEV (reference sequence). V lost 6 bases to trimming and J lost 3 bases; unmatched junction nucleotides: 15. The CDR3 runs to 17 residues.

V gene TRBV9 combines with J gene TRBJ2-2; unclear D gene. Germline assignment: CDR1 SGDLS and CDR2 YYNGEE. V lost 0 bases and J lost 5, with 11 bases in between. CDR3 length: 15 residues. The DNA for the CDR3 is TGTGCCAGCAGCGTAGGCCCTAGAGGTACCGGGGAGCTGTTTTTT. It translates to CASSVGPRGTGELFF.